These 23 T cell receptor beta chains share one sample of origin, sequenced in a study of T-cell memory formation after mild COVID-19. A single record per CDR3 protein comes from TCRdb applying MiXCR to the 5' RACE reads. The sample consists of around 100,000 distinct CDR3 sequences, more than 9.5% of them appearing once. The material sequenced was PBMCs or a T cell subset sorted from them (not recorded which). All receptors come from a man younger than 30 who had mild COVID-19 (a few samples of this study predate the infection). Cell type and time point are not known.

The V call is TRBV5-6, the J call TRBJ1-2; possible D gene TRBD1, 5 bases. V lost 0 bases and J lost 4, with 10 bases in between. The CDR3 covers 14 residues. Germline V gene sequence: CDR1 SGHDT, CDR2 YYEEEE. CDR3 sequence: CASSLGTNFYGYTF. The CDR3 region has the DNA TGTGCCAGCAGCTTGGGGACAAATTTCTATGGCTACACCTTC.

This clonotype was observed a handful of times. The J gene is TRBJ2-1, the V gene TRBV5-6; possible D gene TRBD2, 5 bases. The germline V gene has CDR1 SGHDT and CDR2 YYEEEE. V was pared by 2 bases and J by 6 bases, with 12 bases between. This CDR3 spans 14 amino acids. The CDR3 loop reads CASSLGSGFNEQFF. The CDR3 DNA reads TGTGCCAGCAGCTTAGGATCGGGGTTCAATGAGCAGTTCTTC.

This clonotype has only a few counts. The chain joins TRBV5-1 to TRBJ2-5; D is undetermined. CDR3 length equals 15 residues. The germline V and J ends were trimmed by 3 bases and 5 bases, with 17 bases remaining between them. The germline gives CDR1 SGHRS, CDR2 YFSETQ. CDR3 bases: TGCGCCAGCAGCTCCCCAAGTGGGCAAGAGGAGACCCAGTACTTC. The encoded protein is CASSSPSGQEETQYF.

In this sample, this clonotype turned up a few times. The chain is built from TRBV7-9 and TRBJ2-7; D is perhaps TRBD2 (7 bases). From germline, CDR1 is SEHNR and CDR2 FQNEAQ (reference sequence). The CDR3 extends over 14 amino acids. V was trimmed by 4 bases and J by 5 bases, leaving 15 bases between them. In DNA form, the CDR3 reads TGTGCCAGCAGCTCCCATTGGGGGGGCGACGAGCAGTACGTC. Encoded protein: CASSSHWGGDEQYV.

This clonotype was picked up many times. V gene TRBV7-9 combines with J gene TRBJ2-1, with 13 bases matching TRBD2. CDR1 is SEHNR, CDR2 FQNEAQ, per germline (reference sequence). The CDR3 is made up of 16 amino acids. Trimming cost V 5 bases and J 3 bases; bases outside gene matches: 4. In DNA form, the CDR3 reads TGTGCCAGCAGCGGACTAGCGGGGGCGGGCTACAATGAGCAGTTCTTC. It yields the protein CASSGLAGAGYNEQFF.

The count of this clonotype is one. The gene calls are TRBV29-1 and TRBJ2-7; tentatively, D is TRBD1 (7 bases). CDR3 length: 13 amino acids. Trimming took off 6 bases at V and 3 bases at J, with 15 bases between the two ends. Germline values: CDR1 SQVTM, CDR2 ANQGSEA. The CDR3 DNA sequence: TGCAGCGTGACTGACAGGGACTTCTACGAGCAGTACTTC. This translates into CSVTDRDFYEQYF.

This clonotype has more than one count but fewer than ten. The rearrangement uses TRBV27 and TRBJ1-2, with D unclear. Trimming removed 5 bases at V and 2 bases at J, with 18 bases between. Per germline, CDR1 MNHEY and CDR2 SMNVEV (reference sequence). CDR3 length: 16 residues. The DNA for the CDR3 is TGTGCCAGCAGTAGTCGGCCTGTCAGCATGAACTATGGCTACACCTTC. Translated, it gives CASSSRPVSMNYGYTF.

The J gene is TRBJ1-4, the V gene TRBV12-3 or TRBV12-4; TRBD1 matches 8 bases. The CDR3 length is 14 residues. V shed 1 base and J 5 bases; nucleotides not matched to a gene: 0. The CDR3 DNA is TGTGCCAGCAGTTTAGGGACAGGGAATGAAAAACTGTTTTTT. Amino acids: CASSLGTGNEKLFF.

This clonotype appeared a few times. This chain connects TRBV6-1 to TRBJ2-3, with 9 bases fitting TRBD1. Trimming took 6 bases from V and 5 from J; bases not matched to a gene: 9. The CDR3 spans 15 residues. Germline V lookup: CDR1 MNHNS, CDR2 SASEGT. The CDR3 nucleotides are TGTGCCAGCAGATCCGGGACAGGGATATTAGATACGCAGTATTTT. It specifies CASRSGTGILDTQYF.

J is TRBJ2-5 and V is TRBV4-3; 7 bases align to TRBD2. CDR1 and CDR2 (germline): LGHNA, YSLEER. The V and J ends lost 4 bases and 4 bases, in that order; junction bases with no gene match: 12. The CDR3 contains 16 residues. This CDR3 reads CASSPLRGGGLETQYF. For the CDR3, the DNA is TGCGCCAGCAGCCCTCTCCGCGGCGGGGGATTAGAGACCCAGTACTTC.

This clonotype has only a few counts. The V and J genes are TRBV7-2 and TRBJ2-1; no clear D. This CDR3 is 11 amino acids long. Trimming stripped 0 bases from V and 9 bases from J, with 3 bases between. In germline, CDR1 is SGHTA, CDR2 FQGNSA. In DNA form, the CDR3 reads TGTGCCAGCAGCTTAGCGCTTGAGCAGTTCTTC. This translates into CASSLALEQFF.

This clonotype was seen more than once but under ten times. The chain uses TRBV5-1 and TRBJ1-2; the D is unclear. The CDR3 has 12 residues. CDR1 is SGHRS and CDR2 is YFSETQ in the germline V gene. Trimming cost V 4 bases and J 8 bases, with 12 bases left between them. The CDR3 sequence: CASSLPDRGYTF. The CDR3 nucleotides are TGCGCCAGCAGCCTACCGGACCGAGGCTACACCTTC. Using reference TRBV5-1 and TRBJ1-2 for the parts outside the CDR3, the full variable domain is KAGVTQTPRYLIKTRGQQVTLSCSPISGHRSVSWYQQTPGQGLQFLFEYFSETQRNKGNFPGRFSGRQFSNSRSEMNVSTLELGDSALYLCASSLPDRGYTFGSGTRLTVV.

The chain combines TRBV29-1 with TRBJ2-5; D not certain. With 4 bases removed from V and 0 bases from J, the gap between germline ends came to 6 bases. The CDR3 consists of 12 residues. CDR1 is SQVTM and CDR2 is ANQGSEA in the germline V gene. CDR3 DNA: TGCAGCGTTGTGTGGTACCAAGAGACCCAGTACTTC. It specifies CSVVWYQETQYF.

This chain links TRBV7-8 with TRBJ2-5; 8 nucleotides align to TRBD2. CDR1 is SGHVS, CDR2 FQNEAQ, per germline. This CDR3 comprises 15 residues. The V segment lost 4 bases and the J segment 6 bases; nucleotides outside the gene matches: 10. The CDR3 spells CASSSLGRGGKTQYF. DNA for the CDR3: TGTGCCAGCAGCTCCCTAGGCCGGGGGGGAAAGACCCAGTACTTC.

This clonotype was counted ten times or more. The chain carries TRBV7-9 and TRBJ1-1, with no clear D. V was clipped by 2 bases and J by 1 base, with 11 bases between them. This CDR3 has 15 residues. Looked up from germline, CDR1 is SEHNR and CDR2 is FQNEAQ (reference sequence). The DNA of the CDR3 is TGTGCCAGCAGCTTATCGACCCTGACGAACACTGAAGCTTTCTTT. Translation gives CASSLSTLTNTEAFF. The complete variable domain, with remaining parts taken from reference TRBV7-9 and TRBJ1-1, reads DTGVSQNPRHKITKRGQNVTFRCDPISEHNRLYWYRQTLGQGPEFLTYFQNEAQLEKSRLLSDRFSAERPKGSFSTLEIQRTEQGDSAMYLCASSLSTLTNTEAFFGQGTRLTVV.

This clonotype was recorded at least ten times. CDR3 sequence: CASSLADPVEETQYF. CDR3 DNA sequence: TGTGCCAGCAGCTTAGCGGATCCGGTGGAAGAGACCCAGTACTTC. The rearrangement joins TRBV7-2 to TRBJ2-5; no clear D gene. Trimming left V 0 bases short and J 3 bases short, with 11 bases between. The length of the CDR3 is 15 residues. The germline V gene has CDR1 SGHTA and CDR2 FQGNSA.

CDR3 loop: CASNPPRGANQETQYF. The DNA of the CDR3 is TGTGCCAGCAACCCACCCCGGGGGGCCAACCAAGAGACCCAGTACTTC. The chain uses TRBV6-2 or TRBV6-3 and TRBJ2-5; tentative D call: TRBD2 (7 bases). The V gene lost 7 bases and the J gene lost 0 bases, with 18 bases spanning the gap. The CDR3 length is 16 residues. CDR1 and CDR2 from the germline V gene are MNHEY and SVGEGT.

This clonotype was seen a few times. CDR3 residues: CSVEGPPGRPEYEQYF. CDR3 DNA sequence: TGCAGCGTTGAAGGCCCGCCCGGGAGGCCTGAATACGAGCAGTACTTC. The rearrangement links TRBV29-1 to TRBJ2-7, with 7 nucleotides matching TRBD2. The CDR3 length is 16 residues. V shed 1 base and J 4 bases; nucleotides not matched to a gene: 13. Germline CDR1 reads SQVTM; CDR2 reads ANQGSEA.

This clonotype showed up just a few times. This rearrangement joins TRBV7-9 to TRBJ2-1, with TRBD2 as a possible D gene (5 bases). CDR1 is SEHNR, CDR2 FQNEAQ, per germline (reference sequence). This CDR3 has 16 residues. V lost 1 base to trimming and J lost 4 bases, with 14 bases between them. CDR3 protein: CASSLEVGGLYNEQFF. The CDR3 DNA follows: TGTGCCAGCAGCTTAGAAGTTGGCGGGCTTTACAATGAGCAGTTCTTC.

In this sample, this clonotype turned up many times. CDR3 in DNA: TGTGCCAGCAGTCCACGGACAGAGTACAATGAGCAGTTCTTC. This translates into CASSPRTEYNEQFF. The chain recombines TRBV12-3 or TRBV12-4 with TRBJ2-1; TRBD1 might be the D (6 bases). Trimming left V 5 bases short and J 4 bases short, with 12 bases between. The CDR3 covers 14 residues.

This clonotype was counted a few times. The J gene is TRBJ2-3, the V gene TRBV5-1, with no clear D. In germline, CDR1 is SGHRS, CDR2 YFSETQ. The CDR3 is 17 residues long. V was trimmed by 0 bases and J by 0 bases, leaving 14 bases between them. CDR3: CASSLAWGGGSTDTQYF. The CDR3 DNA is TGCGCCAGCAGCTTGGCCTGGGGTGGCGGTAGCACAGATACGCAGTATTTT.

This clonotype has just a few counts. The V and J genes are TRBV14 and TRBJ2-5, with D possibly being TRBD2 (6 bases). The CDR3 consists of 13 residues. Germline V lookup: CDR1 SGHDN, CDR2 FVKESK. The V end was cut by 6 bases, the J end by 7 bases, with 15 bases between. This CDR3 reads CASRDGGMRTQYF. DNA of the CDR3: TGTGCCAGCAGGGACGGGGGAATGAGGACCCAGTACTTC.

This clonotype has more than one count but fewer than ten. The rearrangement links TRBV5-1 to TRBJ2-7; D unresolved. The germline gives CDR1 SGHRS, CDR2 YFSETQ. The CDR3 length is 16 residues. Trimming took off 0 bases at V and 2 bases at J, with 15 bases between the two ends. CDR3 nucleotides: TGCGCCAGCAGCTTGGTTTCCGCGAAACTTGCCTACGAGCAGTACTTC. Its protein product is CASSLVSAKLAYEQYF.